This T cell receptor beta chain derives from a study of T cell responses to AZD1222 COVID-19 vaccine. General study findings and limits: Vaccine-associated CD4 TCRs ranged over spike, dominating at 160-218 and 743-854.

As regards this clone: No antigen is known for it.

Clones were read by immunoSEQ multiplex PCR, and TCRdb kept only the in-frame ones, dropping some. The sample consists of 90,000 to 100,000 clones, 84% of them appearing once. V lost 5 bases, J lost 6 bases, and 12 bases lay in between. This CDR3 comprises 13 residues. CDR1 SEHNR and CDR2 FQNEAQ come from the germline V gene (reference sequence). The chain joins TRBV7-9 to TRBJ2-3; weak D call: TRBD1 (5 bases). This sequence was found in an adult who received the AZD1222 COVID-19 vaccine. Sequencing used peripheral blood, obtained 28 days after the second AZD1222 dose. The CDR3 is CASSPSSGDTQYF. The CDR3 nucleotides are TGTGCCAGCAGCCCCAGCTCAGGGGATACGCAGTATTTT.